Below, one TCR beta chain is given with its context. This clonotype turned up a few times. Which antigen it targets is not known. Within one base of it there is no much larger clone, and no base qualities were kept. Donors were 30 to 45 systemically healthy Caucasian individuals from Russia aged roughly 6 to 90 years. Each donor gave ten milliliters of peripheral blood, collected into EDTA-treated Vacutainer tubes. PBMCs were isolated by Ficoll-Paque density-gradient centrifugation, with at least 6 million obtained per sample. Total RNA was extracted from PBMCs with Trizol reagent, with at least 5.5 micrograms obtained per sample. Naive CD45RAhigh/CD27high T cell percentages were measured by flow cytometry on a PBMC aliquot from every donor. The library was built by means of 5' RACE. The instrument was an Illumina HiSeq 2500. A second PCR of about 6 to 11 cycles was performed with a sample-barcoded 5' primer and a J-beta primer mix. A template-switch 5' adaptor carrying 12 random nucleotides introduced a unique molecular identifier onto each TCR beta cDNA molecule. Each sample yielded at least 2.5 million CDR3-containing paired-end reads. First-strand cDNA synthesis was performed from all RNA using the Mint cDNA synthesis kit, with priming by a TRBC-specific oligonucleotide. Following uracil-DNA glycosylase treatment, a first 18-cycle PCR with universal primers M1SS and BC2_uni_R was performed on all cDNA. The paper's processing steps were these. Normalization of each sample was performed by random selection of 1 million high-quality reads, each carrying a distinct molecular identifier. Reads with shared molecular identifiers were discarded instead of being binned into consensus sequences. MiTCR, run with a Q25 quality threshold and the strictest error-elimination algorithm, handled CDR3 identification, clonotype clustering and error correction. A nonparametric unseen species model with Euler transformation was used to estimate a lower bound on total TCR beta diversity. TCRdb passed the public sequencing reads through fastp at Q25 and MiXCR, retaining productive beta sequences. For every CDR3 protein sequence, its rows merge into one entry that carries the most common genes and DNA. The V and J calls come from TCRdb's annotation, not from the publication. For this sample there are 450,000 to 700,000 distinct CDR3 sequences; about 25% appear just once. Approximately 17% of the sample rests with the top ten.

The CDR3 numbers 16 residues from cysteine through phenylalanine. The entry retains the CDR3 DNA only, 48 bases that are in frame from base 1. The V and J ends are trimmed by 2 bases and 1 base, leaving 12 bases between them. The germline V gene encodes CDR1 MNHEY and CDR2 SVGAGI. This record comes from a study of blood T cells in healthy people across ages (dated by TCRdb to the mid-2010s). With respect to the entire study: In model experiments, template switching captured roughly one uniquely barcoded TCR beta cDNA molecule for every two T cells. Age-related changes in TCR beta repertoire diversity were measured in the study by deep sequencing normalized with unique cDNA molecular identifiers. The donors were divided into four age groups: young (average around 15 years), middle-aged (approximately 39), aged (about 56) and long-lived (about 80). Donors of different ages were randomly distributed across sequencing lanes to avoid experimental bias. For two donors (one aged 18 to 29 and one aged 80 or older), the study analyzed two additional independent replicas of 1 million unique cDNA reads from the same blood draw. Points the paper makes about the study in general: The CMV infection status of donors was not known, potentially confounding age-related changes in expanded clonotypes. A strong correlation was found between observed TCR beta diversity and the percentage of naive T cells measured by flow cytometry. Estimates of total diversity based on one million sequenced T cells were considered lower bounds and underestimates. Since profiling was done on bulk unsorted PBMCs, naive and antigen-experienced compartments could not be conclusively compared. As age increased, observed TCR beta diversity per million T cells dropped in a roughly linear way, and a significant reduction was already evident by age about 40. The long-lived group showed more naive CD4+ T cells, fewer expanded clones and increased TCR diversity than the aged group, suggesting age selection.

In this chain, TRBV6-5 is recombined with TRBJ2-1; TRBD1 is a possible D gene, resting on 6 matching bases. This TCR was recovered from a woman in her 70s in good health. Sequencing was carried out using blood. CDR3 protein: CASSYTVGASYNEQFF. The base sequence is TGTGCCAGCAGTTACACAGTGGGGGCATCCTACAATGAGCAGTTCTTC.